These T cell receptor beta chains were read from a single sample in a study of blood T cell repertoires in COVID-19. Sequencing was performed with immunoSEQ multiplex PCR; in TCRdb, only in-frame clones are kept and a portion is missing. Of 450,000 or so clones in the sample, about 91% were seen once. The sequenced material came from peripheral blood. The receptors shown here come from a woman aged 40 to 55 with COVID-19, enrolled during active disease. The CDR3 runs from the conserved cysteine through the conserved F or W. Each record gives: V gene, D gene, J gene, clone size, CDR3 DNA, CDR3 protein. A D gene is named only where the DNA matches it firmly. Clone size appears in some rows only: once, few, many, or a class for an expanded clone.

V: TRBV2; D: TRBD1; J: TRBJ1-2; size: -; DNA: TGTGCCAGCATATCGCAGGGCAGGGGGGACTACACCTTC; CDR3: CASISQGRGDYTF
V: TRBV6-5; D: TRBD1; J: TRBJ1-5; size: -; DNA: TGTGCCAGCAGTTCCTCAGGGGGCATAAGCAATCAGCCCCAGCATTTT; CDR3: CASSSSGGISNQPQHF
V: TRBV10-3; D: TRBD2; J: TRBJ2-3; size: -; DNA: TGTGCCACCCAAGAGCTAGCGGGAGGCACAGATACGCAGTATTTT; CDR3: CATQELAGGTDTQYF
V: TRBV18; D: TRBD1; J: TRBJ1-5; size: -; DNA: TGTGCCAGCTCACCCACGATTGACAGGGGGTATCAGCCCCAGCATTTT; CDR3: CASSPTIDRGYQPQHF
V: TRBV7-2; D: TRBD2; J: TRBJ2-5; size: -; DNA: TGTGCCAGCAGCTCTCAAATGGCGGGAGGGGGGACCCAGTACTTC; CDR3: CASSSQMAGGGTQYF
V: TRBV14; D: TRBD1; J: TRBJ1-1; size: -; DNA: TGTGCCAGCAGCCATTCGACAGGGTCAGGAGGGGAAGCTTTCTTT; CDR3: CASSHSTGSGGEAFF
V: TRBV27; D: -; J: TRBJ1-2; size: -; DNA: TGTGCCAGCAGTTTGTTCGGACATAGAGGATATGGCTACACCTTC; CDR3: CASSLFGHRGYGYTF
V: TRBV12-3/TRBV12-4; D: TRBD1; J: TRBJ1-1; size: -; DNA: TGTGCCAGCAGTCCCACAGGGGTGATTGAAGCTTTCTTT; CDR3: CASSPTGVIEAFF
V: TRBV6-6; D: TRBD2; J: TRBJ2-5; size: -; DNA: TGTGCCAGCAGTTCGGGGGGAGAGACCCAGTACTTC; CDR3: CASSSGGETQYF
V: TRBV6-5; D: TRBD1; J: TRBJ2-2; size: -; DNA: TGTGCCAGCAGTTCGCTTAACAGGGGCAACACCGGGGAGCTGTTTTTT; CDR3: CASSSLNRGNTGELFF
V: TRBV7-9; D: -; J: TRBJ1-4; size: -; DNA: TGTGCCAGCCAAAGGAGCAGGGTATCTAATGAAAAACTGTTTTTT; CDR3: CASQRSRVSNEKLFF
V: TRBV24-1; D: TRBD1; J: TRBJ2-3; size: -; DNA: TGTGCCACCAGCGGGACAGCGTTAGATACGCAGTATTTT; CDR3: CATSGTALDTQYF
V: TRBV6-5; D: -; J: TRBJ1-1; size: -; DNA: TGTGCCACCCTTAGGGGCGGCCCTATGAACACTGAAGCTTTCTTT; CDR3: CATLRGGPMNTEAFF
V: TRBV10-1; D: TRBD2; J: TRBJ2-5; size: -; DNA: TGCGCCAGCAGTGAGATAGCGGGAGGGCCTAGGGAGACCCAGTACTTC; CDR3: CASSEIAGGPRETQYF
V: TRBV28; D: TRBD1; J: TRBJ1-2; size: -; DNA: TGTGCCAGCAGTTTAACGGGAAACAGGGGGTGGGGCTACACCTTC; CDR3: CASSLTGNRGWGYTF
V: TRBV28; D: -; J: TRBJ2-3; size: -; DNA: TGTGCCAGCAGCCCTGCCTCCCTAGCGACAGATACGCAGTATTTT; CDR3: CASSPASLATDTQYF
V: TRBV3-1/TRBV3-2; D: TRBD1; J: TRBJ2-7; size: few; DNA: TGTGCCAGCAGCCAGAGGGACAGAAACGGCGAGCAGTACTTC; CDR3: CASSQRDRNGEQYF
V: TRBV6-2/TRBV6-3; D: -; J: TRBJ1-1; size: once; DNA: TGTGCCAGCAGTTTATTTGGTACAGGGGAAGCTTTCTTT; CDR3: CASSLFGTGEAFF
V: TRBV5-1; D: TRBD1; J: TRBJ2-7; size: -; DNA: TGCGCCAGCAGCTGGGGACAGGGCACCTACGAGCAGTACTTC; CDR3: CASSWGQGTYEQYF
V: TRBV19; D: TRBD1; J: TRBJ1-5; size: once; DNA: TGTGCCAGTAGTATGGCGACAGGGATATTTCAGCCCCAGCATTTT; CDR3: CASSMATGIFQPQHF
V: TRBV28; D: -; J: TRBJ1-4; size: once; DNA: TGTGCCAGCAGTTCCTGGGCATCAACTAATGAAAAACTGTTTTTT; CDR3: CASSSWASTNEKLFF
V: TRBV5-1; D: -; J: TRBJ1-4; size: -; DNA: TGCGCCAGCAGCTTGGGGCAGGGAAATGAAAAACTGTTTTTT; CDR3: CASSLGQGNEKLFF
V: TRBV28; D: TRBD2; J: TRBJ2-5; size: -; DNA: TGTGCCAGCAGCCTCAGCGGGAGTCTAAGGTGGCAAGAGACCCAGTACTTC; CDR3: CASSLSGSLRWQETQYF
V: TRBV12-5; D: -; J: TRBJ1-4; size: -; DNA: TGTGCTAGTGGTTTGGGCGATTCAACTAATGAAAAACTGTTTTTT; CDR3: CASGLGDSTNEKLFF
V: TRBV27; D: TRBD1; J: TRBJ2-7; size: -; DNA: TGTGCCAGCAGTTTATCTGGGACAGGGTCATACGAGCAGTACTTC; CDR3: CASSLSGTGSYEQYF
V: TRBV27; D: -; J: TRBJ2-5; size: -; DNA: TGTGCCAGCAGCTCTTATGGCGCGGGAACCCAGTACTTC; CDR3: CASSSYGAGTQYF
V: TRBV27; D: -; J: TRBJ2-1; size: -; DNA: TGTGCCAGCAGTTTGCGCACAGGGTCCCGAACGGGGTACAATGAGCAGTTCTTC; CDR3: CASSLRTGSRTGYNEQFF
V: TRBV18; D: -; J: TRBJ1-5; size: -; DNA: TGTGCCAGCTCACCCACAGGGAAAGATCAGCCCCAGCATTTT; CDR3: CASSPTGKDQPQHF
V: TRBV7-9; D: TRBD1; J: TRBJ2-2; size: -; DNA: TGTGCCAGCAGCTCGAATACAAATCACAGGGGGCCCGGGGAGCTGTTTTTT; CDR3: CASSSNTNHRGPGELFF
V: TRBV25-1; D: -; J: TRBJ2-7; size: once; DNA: TGTGCCAGCAGTGACCCCTGGGGCTACTACGAGCAGTACTTC; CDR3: CASSDPWGYYEQYF
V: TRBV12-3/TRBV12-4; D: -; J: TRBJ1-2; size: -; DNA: TGTGCCAGCAGTACCGACAACGGAGGCTACACCTTC; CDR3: CASSTDNGGYTF
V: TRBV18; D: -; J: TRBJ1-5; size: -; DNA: TGTGCCAGCTCACAAAGCCGGGGGGAAGGCAATCAGCCCCAGCATTTT; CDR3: CASSQSRGEGNQPQHF
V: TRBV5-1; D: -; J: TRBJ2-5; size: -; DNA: TGCGCCAGCAGTCAGGGTGACCAAGAGACCCAGTACTTC; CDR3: CASSQGDQETQYF
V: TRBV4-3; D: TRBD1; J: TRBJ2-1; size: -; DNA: TGCGCCAGCAGCCAAGGGACAGGGGTTGGGAATGAGCAGTTCTTC; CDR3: CASSQGTGVGNEQFF
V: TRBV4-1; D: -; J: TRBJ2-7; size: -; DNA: TGCGCCAGCAGCCAAGTTCTCGGTTCGGGGTACTCCTACGAGCAGTACTTC; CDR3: CASSQVLGSGYSYEQYF
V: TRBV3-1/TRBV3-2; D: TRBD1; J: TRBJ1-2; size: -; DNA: TGTGCCAGCAGCCAAGCCGGGACAGGGGGCGCGGGAGGCTACACCTTC; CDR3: CASSQAGTGGAGGYTF
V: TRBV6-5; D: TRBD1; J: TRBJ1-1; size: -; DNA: TGTGCCAGCAAAAACAGGGGAGATAAGGGCACTGAAGCTTTCTTT; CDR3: CASKNRGDKGTEAFF
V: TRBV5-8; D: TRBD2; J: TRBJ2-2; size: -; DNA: TGTGCCAGCAGCTTGGGGGGACTAGCGGGAGCTGTCGGGGAGCTGTTTTTT; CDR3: CASSLGGLAGAVGELFF
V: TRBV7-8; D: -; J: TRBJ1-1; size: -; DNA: TGTGCCAGCAGCTTAGGTTTAGGGGACAATTTAGAAGCTTTCTTT; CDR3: CASSLGLGDNLEAFF
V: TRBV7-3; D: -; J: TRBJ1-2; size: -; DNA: TGTGCCAGCAGCTTACAAGGGGGCTATGGCTACACCTTC; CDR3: CASSLQGGYGYTF
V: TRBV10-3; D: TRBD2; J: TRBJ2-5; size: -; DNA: TGTGCCATCAGTGATAGGGGCGGGAGAGGAGAGACCCAGTACTTC; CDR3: CAISDRGGRGETQYF
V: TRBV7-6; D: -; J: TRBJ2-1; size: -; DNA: TGTGCCAGCAGCTTAGTGGCTAGCAGCTACAATGAGCAGTTCTTC; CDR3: CASSLVASSYNEQFF
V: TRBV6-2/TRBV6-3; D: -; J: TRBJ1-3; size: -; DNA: TGTGCCAGCAGTTACTCAGCAGGGAATGGAAACACCATATATTTT; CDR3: CASSYSAGNGNTIYF
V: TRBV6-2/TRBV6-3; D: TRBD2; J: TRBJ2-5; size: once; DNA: TGTGCCAGCAGTTACTTAGCGGGAGGACAAGAGACCCAGTACTTC; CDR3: CASSYLAGGQETQYF
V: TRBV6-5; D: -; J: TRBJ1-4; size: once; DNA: TGTGCCAGCAGGATGGAGGGAATGGCTGAAAAACTGTTTTTT; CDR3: CASRMEGMAEKLFF
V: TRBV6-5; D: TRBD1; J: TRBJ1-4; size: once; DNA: TGTGCCAGCAGGGGCTTGGGACAGGTTAATGAAAAACTGTTTTTT; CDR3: CASRGLGQVNEKLFF
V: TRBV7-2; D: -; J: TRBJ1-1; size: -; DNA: TGTGCCAGCAGCCAGGACATGAACACTGAAGCTTTCTTT; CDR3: CASSQDMNTEAFF
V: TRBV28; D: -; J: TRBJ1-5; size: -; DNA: TGTGCCAGCAGCCGAATTGCGAGGCAGCCCCAGCATTTT; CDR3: CASSRIARQPQHF
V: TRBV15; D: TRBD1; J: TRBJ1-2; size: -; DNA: TGTGCCACCAGCAGTACAGGGGGCAACTATGGCTACACCTTC; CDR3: CATSSTGGNYGYTF
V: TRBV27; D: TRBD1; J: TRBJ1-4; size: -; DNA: TGTGTCTCCGGGACAGGGACCCTCTTTGGGAGTGAAAAACTGTTTTTT; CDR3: CVSGTGTLFGSEKLFF
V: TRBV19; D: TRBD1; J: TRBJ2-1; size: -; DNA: TGTGCCAGTAGTTGGGCGACAGGGCGCGATGAGCAGTTCTTC; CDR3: CASSWATGRDEQFF
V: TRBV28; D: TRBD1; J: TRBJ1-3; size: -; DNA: TGTGCCAGCAGTTTGGGGACAGGGACTGGAAACACCATATATTTT; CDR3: CASSLGTGTGNTIYF
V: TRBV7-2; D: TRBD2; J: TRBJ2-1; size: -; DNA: TGTGCCAGCAGTTTGGGACTAGCGGGAGTTTTTCTCTCCTACAATGAGCAGTTCTTC; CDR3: CASSLGLAGVFLSYNEQFF
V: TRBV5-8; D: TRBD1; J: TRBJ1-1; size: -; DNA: TGTGCCACCCGGACAGGGGCTGAAGCTTTCTTT; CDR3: CATRTGAEAFF
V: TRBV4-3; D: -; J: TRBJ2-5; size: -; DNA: TGCGCCAGCAGCCGGCTGCGACATTTACAAGAGACCCAGTACTTC; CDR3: CASSRLRHLQETQYF